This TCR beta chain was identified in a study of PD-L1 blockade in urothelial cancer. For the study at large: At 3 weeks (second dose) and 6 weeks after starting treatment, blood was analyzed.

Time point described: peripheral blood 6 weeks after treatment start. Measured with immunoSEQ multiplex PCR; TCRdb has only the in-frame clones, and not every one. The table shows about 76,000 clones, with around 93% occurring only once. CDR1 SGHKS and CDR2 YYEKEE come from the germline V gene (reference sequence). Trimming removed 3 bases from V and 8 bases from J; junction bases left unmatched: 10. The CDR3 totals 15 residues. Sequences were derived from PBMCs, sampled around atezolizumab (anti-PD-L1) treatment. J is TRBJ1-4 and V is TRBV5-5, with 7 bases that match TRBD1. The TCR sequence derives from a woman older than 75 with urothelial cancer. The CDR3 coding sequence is TGTGCCAGCAGCTCGCTCGTAACAGGGGCGGAAAAACTGTTTTTT. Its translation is CASSSLVTGAEKLFF.